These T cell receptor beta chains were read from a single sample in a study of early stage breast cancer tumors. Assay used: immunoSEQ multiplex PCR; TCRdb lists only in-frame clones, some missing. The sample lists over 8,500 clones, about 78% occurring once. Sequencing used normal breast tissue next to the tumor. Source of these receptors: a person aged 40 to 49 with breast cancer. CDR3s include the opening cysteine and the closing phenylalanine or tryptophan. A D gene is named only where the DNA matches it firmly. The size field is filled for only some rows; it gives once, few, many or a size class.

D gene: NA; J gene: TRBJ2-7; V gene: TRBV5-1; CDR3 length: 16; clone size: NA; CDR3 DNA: TGCGCCAGCAGCTATGATGGGCAGGGGCTCTCCTACGAGCAGTACTTC; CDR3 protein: CASSYDGQGLSYEQYF
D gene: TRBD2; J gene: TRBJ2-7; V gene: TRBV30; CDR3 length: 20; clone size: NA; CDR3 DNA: TGTGCCTGGAGCTCCCGTTTGGGACAGAAAATAGCGGGAGGCATCTACGAGCAGTACTTC; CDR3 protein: CAWSSRLGQKIAGGIYEQYF
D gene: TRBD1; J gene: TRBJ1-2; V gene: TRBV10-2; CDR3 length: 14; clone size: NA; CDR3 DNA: TGCGCCAGCAGTGATCAGGACAGGGGCTATGGCTACACCTTC; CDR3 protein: CASSDQDRGYGYTF
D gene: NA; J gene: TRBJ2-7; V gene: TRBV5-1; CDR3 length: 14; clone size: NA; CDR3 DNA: TGCGCCAGCAGCTTGGGACTAGTGTCCCCCGAGCAGTACTTC; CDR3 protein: CASSLGLVSPEQYF
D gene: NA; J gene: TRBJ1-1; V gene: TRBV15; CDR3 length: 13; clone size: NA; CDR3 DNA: TGTGCCACCTTGAGGGAGGAAAACACTGAAGCTTTCTTT; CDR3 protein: CATLREENTEAFF
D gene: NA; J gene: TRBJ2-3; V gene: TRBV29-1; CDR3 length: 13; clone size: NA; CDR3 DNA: TGCAGCGTTCCCGGCTCGGGAGCAGATACGCAGTATTTT; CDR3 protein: CSVPGSGADTQYF
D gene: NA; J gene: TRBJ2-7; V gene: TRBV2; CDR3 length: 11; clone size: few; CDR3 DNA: TGTGCCAGCACCGGTTACGTCGAGCAGTACTTC; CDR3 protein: CASTGYVEQYF
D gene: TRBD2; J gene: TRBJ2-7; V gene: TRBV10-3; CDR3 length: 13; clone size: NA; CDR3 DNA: TGTGCCATCAGTCCGGGACTAGATTTCGAGCAGTACTTC; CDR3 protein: CAISPGLDFEQYF
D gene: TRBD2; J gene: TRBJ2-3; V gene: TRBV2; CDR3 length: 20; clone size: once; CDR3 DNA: TGTGCCAGCAGTGAAGCAGAAGATGGACTAGCGGGAGATGACACAGATACGCAGTATTTT; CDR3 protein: CASSEAEDGLAGDDTDTQYF
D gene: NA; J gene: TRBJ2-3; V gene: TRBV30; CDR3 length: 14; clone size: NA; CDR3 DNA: TGTGCCTGGAGTGTAATCCACCTCACAGATACGCAGTATTTT; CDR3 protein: CAWSVIHLTDTQYF
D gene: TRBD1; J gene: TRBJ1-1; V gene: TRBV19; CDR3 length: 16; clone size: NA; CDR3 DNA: TGTGCCAGTAGAGATGGGGCCGGACAGGGCATCACTGAAGCTTTCTTT; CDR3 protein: CASRDGAGQGITEAFF
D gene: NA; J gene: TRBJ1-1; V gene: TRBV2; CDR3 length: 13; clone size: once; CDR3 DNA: TGTGCCTCAACGCGGGACACCGGCTCTGAAGCTTTCTTT; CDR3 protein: CASTRDTGSEAFF
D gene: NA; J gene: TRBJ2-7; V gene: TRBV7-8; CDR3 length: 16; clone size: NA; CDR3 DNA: TGTGCCAGCAGCGCCCAAACCGGGACCTCCTCCTACGAGCAGTACTTC; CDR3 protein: CASSAQTGTSSYEQYF
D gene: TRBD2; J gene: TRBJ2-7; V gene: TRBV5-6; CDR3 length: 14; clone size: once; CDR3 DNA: TGTGCCAGCAGCTTGTTTGGACTAGCGCCATCTGGGTACTTC; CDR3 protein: CASSLFGLAPSGYF
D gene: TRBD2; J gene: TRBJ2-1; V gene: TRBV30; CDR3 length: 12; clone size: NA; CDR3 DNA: TGTGCCTGGTCCGGGACTAGCGGTACGCAGTTCTTC; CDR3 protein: CAWSGTSGTQFF
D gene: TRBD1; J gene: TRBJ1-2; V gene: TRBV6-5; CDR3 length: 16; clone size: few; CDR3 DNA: TGTGCCAGCAGTCACTTATATGACAGGGGGCAACGTGGCTACACCTTC; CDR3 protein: CASSHLYDRGQRGYTF
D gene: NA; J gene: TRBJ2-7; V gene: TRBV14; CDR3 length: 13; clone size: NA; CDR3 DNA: TGTGCCAGCAGCCGCCGGGGCGCCTACGAGCAGTACTTC; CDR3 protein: CASSRRGAYEQYF
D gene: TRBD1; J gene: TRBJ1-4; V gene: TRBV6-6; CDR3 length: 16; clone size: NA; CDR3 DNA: TGTGCCAGCAGTCAGGCCCCGACAGGGGTGGGTGAAAAACTGTTTTTT; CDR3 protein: CASSQAPTGVGEKLFF
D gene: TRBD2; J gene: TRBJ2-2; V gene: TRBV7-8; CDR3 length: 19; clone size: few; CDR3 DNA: TGTGCCAGCAGCCGGGGACTAGCGGGAGAGCAATCGAACACCGGGGAGCTGTTTTTT; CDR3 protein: CASSRGLAGEQSNTGELFF
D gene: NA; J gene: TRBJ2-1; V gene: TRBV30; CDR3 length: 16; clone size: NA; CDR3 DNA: TGTGCCTGGAGAAAGACAGCGGGCCGATCCTACAATGAGCAGTTCTTC; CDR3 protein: CAWRKTAGRSYNEQFF
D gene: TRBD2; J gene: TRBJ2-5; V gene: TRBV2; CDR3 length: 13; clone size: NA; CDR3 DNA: TGTGCCAGCAGAAGGACTAGCGGGGGGACCCAGTACTTC; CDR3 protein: CASRRTSGGTQYF
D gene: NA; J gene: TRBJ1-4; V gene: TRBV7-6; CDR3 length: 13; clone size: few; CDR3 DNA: TGTGCCAGCAGCTTACCAGGGCAAGAAAAACTGTTTTTT; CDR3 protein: CASSLPGQEKLFF
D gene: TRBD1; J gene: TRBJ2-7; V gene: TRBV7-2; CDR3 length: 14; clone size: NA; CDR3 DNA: TGTGCCAGCAGCTTATGGGGACAGGGGGACGAGCAGTACTTC; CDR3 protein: CASSLWGQGDEQYF
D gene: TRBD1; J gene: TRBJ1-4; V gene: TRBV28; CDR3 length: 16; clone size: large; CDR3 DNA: TGTGCCAGCAGTCCGATGACAGGGGGACAAGGTGAAAAACTGTTTTTT; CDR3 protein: CASSPMTGGQGEKLFF
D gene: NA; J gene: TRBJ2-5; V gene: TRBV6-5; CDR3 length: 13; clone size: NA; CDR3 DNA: TGTGCCAGCAGTTACAAGGTACAAGAGACCCAGTACTTC; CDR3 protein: CASSYKVQETQYF
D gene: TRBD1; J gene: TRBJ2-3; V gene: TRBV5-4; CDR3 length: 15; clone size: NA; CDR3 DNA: TGTGCCAGCAGGGACCGGGACAGGAGCACAGATACGCAGTATTTT; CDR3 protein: CASRDRDRSTDTQYF
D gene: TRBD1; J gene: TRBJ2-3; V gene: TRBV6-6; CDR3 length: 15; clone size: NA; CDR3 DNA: TGTGCCAGCAGTCCCCAGGGGGTCAGCACAGATACGCAGTATTTT; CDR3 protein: CASSPQGVSTDTQYF
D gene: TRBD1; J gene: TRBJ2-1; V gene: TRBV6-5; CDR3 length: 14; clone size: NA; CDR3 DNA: TGTGCCAGCAGTCCCGGGACAGGGTCAAATGAGCAGTTCTTC; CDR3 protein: CASSPGTGSNEQFF
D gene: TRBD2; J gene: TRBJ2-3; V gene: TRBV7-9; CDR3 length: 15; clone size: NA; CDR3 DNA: TGTGCCAGCAGCTTACTAGCGGGAGGGTCAGATACGCAGTATTTT; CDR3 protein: CASSLLAGGSDTQYF
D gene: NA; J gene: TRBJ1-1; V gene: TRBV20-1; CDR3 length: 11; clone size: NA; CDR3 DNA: TGCAGTGCTCTGTTAGGCACTGAAGCTTTCTTT; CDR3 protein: CSALLGTEAFF
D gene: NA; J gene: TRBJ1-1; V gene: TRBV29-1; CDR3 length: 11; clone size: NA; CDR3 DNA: TGCAGCGTTGGGACCGGCACTGAAGCTTTCTTT; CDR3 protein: CSVGTGTEAFF
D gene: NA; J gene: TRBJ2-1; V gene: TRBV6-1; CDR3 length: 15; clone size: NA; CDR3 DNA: TGTGCCAGCAGTGATTCACGGGAGAGTTACAATGAGCAGTTCTTC; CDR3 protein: CASSDSRESYNEQFF
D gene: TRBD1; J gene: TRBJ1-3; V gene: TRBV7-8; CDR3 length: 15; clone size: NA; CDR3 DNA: TGTGCCAGCAGCTCGGGACAGCCCGCTGGAAACACCATATATTTT; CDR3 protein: CASSSGQPAGNTIYF
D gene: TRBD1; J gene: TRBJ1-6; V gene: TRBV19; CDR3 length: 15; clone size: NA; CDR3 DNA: TGTGCCAGTAGTACAGGACAGGGGGCGCGATCACCCCTCCACTTT; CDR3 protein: CASSTGQGARSPLHF
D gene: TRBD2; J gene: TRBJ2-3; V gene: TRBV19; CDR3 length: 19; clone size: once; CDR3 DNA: TGTGCCAGTAGTTTGGCCCTGATAGCGGGAGCCCGGAGCACAGATACGCAGTATTTT; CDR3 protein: CASSLALIAGARSTDTQYF
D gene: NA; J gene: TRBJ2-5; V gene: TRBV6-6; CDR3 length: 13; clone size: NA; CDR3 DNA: TGTGCCAGCAGTTACTCTTGGGGGGAGACCCAGTACTTC; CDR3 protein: CASSYSWGETQYF
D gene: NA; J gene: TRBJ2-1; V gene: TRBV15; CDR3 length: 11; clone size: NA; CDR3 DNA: TGTGCCACCAGCAGATACAATGAGCAGTTCTTC; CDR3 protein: CATSRYNEQFF
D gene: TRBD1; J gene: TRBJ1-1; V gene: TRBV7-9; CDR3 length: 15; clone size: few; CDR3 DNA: TGTGCCAGCAGCTGGAAAGACAGGGGGACGAATGAAGCTTTCTTT; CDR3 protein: CASSWKDRGTNEAFF
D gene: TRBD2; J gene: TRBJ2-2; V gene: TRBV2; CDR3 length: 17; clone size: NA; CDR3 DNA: TGTGCCACCCAGGGTATAGCGGGAGAAGGGAACACCGGGGAGCTGTTTTTT; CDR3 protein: CATQGIAGEGNTGELFF
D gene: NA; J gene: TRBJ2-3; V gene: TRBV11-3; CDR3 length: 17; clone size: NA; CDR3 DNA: TGTGCCAGCAGCTTAGGCCAACTCCGTTCTAGCACAGATACGCAGTATTTT; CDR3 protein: CASSLGQLRSSTDTQYF
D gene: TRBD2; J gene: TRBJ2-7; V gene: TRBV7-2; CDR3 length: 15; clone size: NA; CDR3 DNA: TGTGCCAGCAGCCCTTACGGTAGCGGGATGCGGGAGCAGTACTTC; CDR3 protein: CASSPYGSGMREQYF
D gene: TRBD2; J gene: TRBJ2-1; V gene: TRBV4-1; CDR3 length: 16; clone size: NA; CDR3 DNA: TGCGCCAGCAGCCAAGACCTCCGACCACTAGCGGGTGGACAGTTCTTC; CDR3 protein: CASSQDLRPLAGGQFF
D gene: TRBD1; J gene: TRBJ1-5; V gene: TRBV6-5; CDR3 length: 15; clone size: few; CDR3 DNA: TGTGCCAGCAGTTTAACAGGGGGTTTCAATCAGCCCCAGCATTTT; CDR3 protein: CASSLTGGFNQPQHF